This TCR beta chain appears in the sequencing data of a study of OX40 agonist ivuxolimab in advanced cancers. Overall study findings and caveats: Certain nonresponders likewise exhibited a low normalized T-cell clonal expansion. Dosing at 0.1 to 3.0 mg/kg was accompanied by clonal expansion of CD4+ and CD8+ blood T cells by week 6.

Only in-frame clones appear in the TCRdb table, and some are missing; sequencing was by immunoSEQ multiplex PCR. The sample lists around 77,000 clones, around four fifths occurring once. A history of autoimmune disease or systemic immunosuppression excluded patients. The CDR3 has 15 amino acids. The germline CDR1 and CDR2 sequences are MGHRA and YSYEKL. Unmatched junction bases numbered 5, after V lost 5 bases and J lost 3 bases. As regards this clone: Its antigen is unknown.

This sample comprised CD4+ or CD8+ T cells sorted from blood, obtained in a trial of the OX40 agonist ivuxolimab. The chain has TRBV4-1 and TRBJ2-1, with 9 nucleotides matching TRBD2. The receptor comes from an adult with an advanced solid tumor such as melanoma, head and neck, liver or kidney cancer. CDR3 residues: CASSVAGVLYNEQFF. The CDR3 nucleotides are TGCGCCAGCAGCGTAGCGGGAGTTCTCTACAATGAGCAGTTCTTC.